A selection of T cell receptor beta chains follows, all from one sample in a study of beta chain features in type 1 diabetes. Generated by immunoSEQ multiplex PCR, the TCRdb table keeps only in-frame clones and is missing some. The sample includes some 700,000 clones, roughly 13% of them seen just once. Sequencing input: naive CD4+ T cells from blood. These receptors came from a man between 18 and 35 years old with type 1 diabetes. Both conserved end residues are part of each CDR3. A D gene is named only where the DNA matches it firmly. The size entry is marked missing in some rows and otherwise reads once, few, many or a size class.

>TRBV29-1|12|.|.|TRBJ1-1
TGCAGTATCCCCGGGGGATCCACTGAAGCTTTCTTT
CSIPGGSTEAFF
>TRBV7-2|15|.|few|TRBJ1-6
TGTGCCAGCAGCTCAGTCATGGGGGGGAGTTCACCCCTCCACTTT
CASSSVMGGSSPLHF
>TRBV6-5|12|TRBD1|few|TRBJ1-1
TGTGCCAGCAGTCGGGACAGGAAGAGGGCTTTCTTT
CASSRDRKRAFF
>TRBV19|16|.|few|TRBJ2-3
TGTGCCAGTACTAGCTTCGGGGGAGGCGGCACAGATACGCAGTATTTT
CASTSFGGGGTDTQYF
>TRBV12-5|14|.|.|TRBJ2-4
TGTGCTAGTGGTTTGGCCCTTTCGGGTAACATTCAGTACTTC
CASGLALSGNIQYF
>TRBV27|12|.|.|TRBJ2-2
TGTGCCAGCAGCCAGAGAAACGGGGAGCTGTTTTTT
CASSQRNGELFF
>TRBV11-2|14|.|few|TRBJ1-1
TGTGCCAGCAGCCCCACCCGGGGGAACACTGAAGCTTTCTTT
CASSPTRGNTEAFF
>TRBV7-9|13|.|few|TRBJ2-2
TGTGCCAGCAGCTTTACAGACACCGGGGAGCTGTTTTTT
CASSFTDTGELFF
>TRBV9|14|.|few|TRBJ2-1
TGTGCCAGCAGCGCCGGGGGAACCTACAATGAGCAGTTCTTC
CASSAGGTYNEQFF
>TRBV16|15|TRBD1|.|TRBJ1-1
TGTGCCAGCAGCCAATCTACCCAGGGGGGAGCTGAAGCTTTCTTT
CASSQSTQGGAEAFF
>TRBV5-6|16|.|.|TRBJ2-7
TGTGCCAGCAGCTTGGTGGGGACCGGCCACTCCTACGAGCAGTACTTC
CASSLVGTGHSYEQYF
>TRBV30|15|.|.|TRBJ1-2
TGTGCCTGGAGTCAGCATACTTACGACACCAATGGCTACACCTTC
CAWSQHTYDTNGYTF
>TRBV2|10|.|.|TRBJ1-1
TGTGCCAGCAGTGCTACTGAAGCTTTCTTT
CASSATEAFF
>TRBV20-1|11|TRBD1|.|TRBJ1-2
TGCAGTGTAGACAGGGGCTATGGCTACACCTTC
CSVDRGYGYTF